The 3 T cell receptor beta chains presented below share a single source sample, sequenced in a study of sequential checkpoint blockade in melanoma. TCRdb's table, derived via immunoSEQ multiplex PCR, lists solely in-frame clones and lacks some. There are 6,000 or so clones in the sample; roughly 50% occur only once, and about 17% lies in the top ten. Treatment given: randomized to nivolumab then ipilimumab (arm A) or the reverse (arm B). The sample in question was CD8+ T cells sorted from blood (inferred from file names), obtained from a patient given nivolumab and ipilimumab in sequence. The receptors were sampled from a human donor with melanoma.

The chain joins TRBV9 to TRBJ2-4; D gene uncertain. The CDR3 contains 12 residues. The V and J ends lost 4 bases and 12 bases respectively, with 14 bases between them. From germline, CDR1 is SGDLS and CDR2 YYNGEE. CDR3 residues: CASSPGERPQYF. The CDR3 nucleotides are TGTGCCAGCAGCCCAGGTGAGAGACCTCAGTACTTC.

With regard to this clone: Other DNA sequences in this specimen translate into the identical CDR3. This chain joins TRBV4-1 and TRBJ2-5; 7 bases fit TRBD2. The J call may be in error: the DNA end matches TRBJ2-7 better. Germline V gives CDR1 MGHRA, CDR2 YSYEKL. The CDR3 has 15 amino acids. CDR3 in amino acids: CASSQASGPSYEQYF. The CDR3 nucleotides read TGCGCCAGCAGCCAGGCTAGCGGTCCCTCCTACGAGCAGTACTTC.

The chain recombines TRBV4-1 with TRBJ2-1; a weak D match, TRBD2 (6 bases). The germline CDR1 and CDR2 sequences are MGHRA and YSYEKL. Trimming shortened V by 1 base and J by 0 bases, and 7 bases separated the two germline ends. The CDR3 covers 15 residues. CDR3 DNA: TGCGCCAGCAGCCAAGGCGGGGACTCCTACAATGAGCAGTTCTTC. Translated: CASSQGGDSYNEQFF.